A single sample is the source of the 24 T cell receptor beta chains below, sequenced in a study of T cells in localized non-small cell lung cancer (dated by TCRdb to about 2020). The method behind the library was the immunoSEQ multiplex PCR assay. This immuneACCESS table, as held by TCRdb, lists in-frame sequences with V and J called but not all clones. Of the missing ones, under half trace to an unresolved V gene in checked studies; the others have no known cause. Recorded for this sample are about 19,000 clones; 83% of them occurred a single time. The top ten constitute more than 4% of the sample. Sequenced material: peripheral blood, taken before any cancer treatment. The receptors originated from a man between 35 and 75 years old with stage I lung adenocarcinoma.

The chain recombines TRBV20-1 with TRBJ2-3; D remains unclear. The V end was cut by 6 bases, the J end by 2 bases, with 6 bases between. Germline CDR1 is DFQATT and CDR2 is SNEGSKA (reference sequence). The CDR3 loop spans 11 amino acids. CDR3 sequence reads: CSATVTDTQYF. CDR3 bases: TGCAGTGCAACCGTCACAGATACGCAGTATTTT.

A few counts support this clone. The chain combines TRBV19 with TRBJ2-3, with D perhaps TRBD1 (6 bases). V lost 3 bases and J lost 2, with 15 bases in between. This CDR3 comprises 16 residues. Germline assignment: CDR1 LNHDA and CDR2 SQIVND (reference sequence). As DNA, the CDR3 is TGTGCCAGTAGTATCGTTGCAGGGGTCTACACAGATACGCAGTATTTT. Protein sequence: CASSIVAGVYTDTQYF.

DNA for the CDR3: TGTGCCAGCAGCGCTCAGACAGCGAACACCGGGGAGCTGTTTTTT. It is translated as CASSAQTANTGELFF. The V call is TRBV7-2, the J call TRBJ2-2, with D perhaps matching TRBD1 (5 bases). CDR1 and CDR2 (germline): SGHTA, FQGNSA. The CDR3 loop spans 15 amino acids. The V end lost 5 bases, the J end lost 0 bases, and 10 bases lay between the germline ends.

This sequence joins TRBV5-8 and TRBJ2-5, with 11 bases identical to TRBD1. The germline CDR1 and CDR2 sequences are SGHTS and YDEGEE. Trimming took 3 bases from V and 5 from J; bases not matched to a gene: 6. The CDR3 consists of 15 residues. The DNA of the CDR3 is TGTGCCAGCAGCTCGAGGACAGGGGGCTTGGAGACCCAGTACTTC. Encoded protein: CASSSRTGGLETQYF.

The chain couples TRBV29-1 to TRBJ2-3; D may be TRBD2 (6 bases). Germline V lookup: CDR1 SQVTM, CDR2 ANQGSEA. Trimming removed 1 base at V and 3 bases at J, with 14 bases between. The CDR3 has 15 residues. The CDR3, as DNA: TGCAGCGTTGAAGGGGTTGGGGGGTCGACAGATACGCAGTATTTT. Translation: CSVEGVGGSTDTQYF.

This chain uses TRBV5-1 with TRBJ2-1; 9 nucleotides align to TRBD2. CDR1 is SGHRS, CDR2 YFSETQ, per germline. This CDR3 is built from 16 residues. Trimming cost V 1 base and J 8 bases; bases outside gene matches: 10. The chain's CDR3 is CASSLSLAGLRDEQFF. The CDR3 DNA reads TGCGCCAGCAGCTTGTCTCTAGCGGGGCTCCGGGATGAGCAGTTCTTC.

This sequence joins TRBV5-5 and TRBJ2-2; D gene ambiguous. V was shortened by 3 bases and J by 2 bases, with 8 bases between the two germline ends. The CDR3 spans 14 residues. Germline V gene sequence: CDR1 SGHKS, CDR2 YYEKEE (reference sequence). CDR3 DNA sequence: TGTGCCAGCAGCTCCTCTCGAAACACCGGGGAGCTGTTTTTT. It is translated as CASSSSRNTGELFF.

The genes are TRBV29-1 and TRBJ2-2, with D perhaps TRBD2 (5 bases). CDR3 size: 16 residues. Trimming cost V 2 bases and J 0 bases, with 13 bases left between them. The germline V gene has CDR1 SQVTM and CDR2 ANQGSEA. CDR3 residues: CSVEFRDTANTGELFF. The CDR3 region has the DNA TGCAGCGTTGAATTTCGGGATACCGCGAACACCGGGGAGCTGTTTTTT.

The chain employs TRBV7-6 and TRBJ2-7; D ambiguous. CDR3 length: 14 residues. Trimming shortened V by 1 base and J by 2 bases, and 9 bases separated the two germline ends. CDR1 is SGHVS and CDR2 is FNYEAQ in the germline V gene. The CDR3 DNA is TGTGCCAGCAGCTTAGAGGCACAGACCTACGAGCAGTACTTC. Its protein product is CASSLEAQTYEQYF.

The chain joins TRBV29-1 to TRBJ2-3; the match to TRBD2 covers 8 bases. Looked up from germline, CDR1 is SQVTM and CDR2 is ANQGSEA. V dropped 5 bases and J dropped 0; count of bases not matched to a gene: 13. There are 17 residues in the CDR3. Here the CDR3 reads CSVFWASGYTSTDTQYF. As DNA, the CDR3 is TGCAGCGTTTTTTGGGCTAGCGGGTATACTAGCACAGATACGCAGTATTTT.

This rearrangement joins TRBV27 to TRBJ2-1; D is unresolved. From germline, CDR1 is MNHEY and CDR2 SMNVEV (reference sequence). There are 14 residues in the CDR3. V was shortened by 7 bases and J by 1 base, with 11 bases between the two germline ends. The CDR3 here is CASKKVGSYNEQFF. The CDR3, as DNA: TGTGCCAGCAAGAAGGTAGGATCCTACAATGAGCAGTTCTTC.

This clone has only one observation. The rearrangement joins TRBV7-2 to TRBJ2-2; maybe TRBD1 (6 bases). V was clipped by 1 base and J by 7 bases, with 13 bases between them. CDR3 length equals 15 residues. The germline V gene has CDR1 SGHTA and CDR2 FQGNSA. CDR3 region: CASSLVAGEHGELFF. The CDR3, as DNA: TGTGCCAGCAGCTTAGTAGCAGGGGAGCACGGGGAGCTGTTTTTT.

The chain recombines TRBV4-2 with TRBJ2-7, with TRBD1 identical over 8 bases. The CDR3 has 15 residues. Germline lookup yields CDR1 LGHNA and CDR2 YNFKEQ. After removal of 4 bases from V and 4 bases from J, the junction contained 9 bases not matched to a gene. The CDR3 reads CASSPAGQVNYEQYF. In nucleotides, the CDR3 is TGTGCCAGCAGCCCCGCGGGACAGGTCAATTACGAGCAGTACTTC.

The rearrangement joins TRBV9 to TRBJ2-7; D not certain. Germline loops: CDR1 SGDLS, CDR2 YYNGEE. The germline V and J ends were trimmed by 3 bases and 3 bases, with 16 bases remaining between them. CDR3 length: 15 residues. This chain's CDR3 is CASSAAADQGYEQYF. The DNA for the CDR3 is TGTGCCAGCAGCGCGGCGGCAGATCAAGGCTACGAGCAGTACTTC.

This clone was recorded only once. This rearrangement joins TRBV19 to TRBJ1-6, with D unresolved. CDR3 length equals 14 residues. The germline V gene has CDR1 LNHDA and CDR2 SQIVND (reference sequence). The germline V and J ends were trimmed by 9 bases and 4 bases, with 13 bases remaining between them. CDR3: CASTRLGYNSPLHF. In DNA form, the CDR3 reads TGTGCCAGCACACGGTTGGGGTATAATTCACCCCTCCACTTT.

A few counts support this clone. The V gene is TRBV18, the J gene TRBJ1-2; D is unclear. Trimming removed 1 base at V and 2 bases at J, with 17 bases between. Germline V gene data show CDR1 as KGHSH and CDR2 as LQKENI. The CDR3 runs 17 residues. The CDR3 loop is CASSPRMDGGRNYGYTF. In DNA, the CDR3 is TGTGCCAGCTCACCACGAATGGACGGAGGAAGGAACTATGGCTACACCTTC.

The rearrangement links TRBV27 to TRBJ2-6; D is unresolved. Germline V gene sequence: CDR1 MNHEY, CDR2 SMNVEV (reference sequence). V shed 8 bases and J shed 3 bases, with 8 bases lying between them. The CDR3 is made up of 13 amino acids. CDR3 in DNA: TGTGCCAGCGGCTCTATTGGGGCCAACGTCCTGACTTTC. Protein: CASGSIGANVLTF. Full variable domain (remainder filled in from reference TRBV27 and TRBJ2-6): EAQVTQNPRYLITVTGKKLTVTCSQNMNHEYMSWYRQDPGLGLRQIYYSMNVEVTDKGDVPEGYKVSRKEKRNFPLILESPSPNQTSLYFCASGSIGANVLTFGAGSRLTVL.

The chain couples TRBV2 to TRBJ1-3; a possible D gene is TRBD1 (5 bases). Trimming cost V 7 bases and J 4 bases, with 8 bases left between them. The CDR3 contains 12 residues. From germline, CDR1 is SNHLY and CDR2 FYNNEI. The CDR3, as DNA: TGTGCCAGCACGGGGGGGGGAAACACCATATATTTT. Translated, it gives CASTGGGNTIYF.

The rearrangement uses TRBV5-1 and TRBJ1-2; D might be TRBD1 (5 bases). Trimming took 0 bases from V and 0 from J, leaving 15 bases between them. Germline V CDR1 and CDR2: SGHRS, YFSETQ. The CDR3 has 17 amino acids. The CDR3, as DNA: TGCGCCAGCAGCTTGGTTTTTGGGGGATCACCTAACTATGGCTACACCTTC. As protein: CASSLVFGGSPNYGYTF.

The chain uses TRBV29-1 and TRBJ1-2, with 10 nucleotides matching TRBD1. CDR1 is SQVTM, CDR2 ANQGSEA, per germline. The CDR3 covers 17 residues. V was pared by 4 bases and J by 1 base, with 12 bases of the junction left unmatched. The CDR3 spells CSVVAPGQGFRNYGYTF. DNA for the CDR3: TGCAGCGTTGTAGCCCCGGGACAGGGGTTCCGTAACTATGGCTACACCTTC.

V usage is TRBV5-1 and J usage is TRBJ2-1, with TRBD1 matching 12 bases. Trimming removed 4 bases from V and 8 bases from J; junction bases left unmatched: 7. The germline V gene encodes CDR1 SGHRS and CDR2 YFSETQ. The CDR3 runs 15 residues. The CDR3 sequence is CASSRGQGARDEQFF. In DNA, the CDR3 is TGCGCCAGCAGCCGGGGACAGGGGGCGCGTGATGAGCAGTTCTTC. Filled out from reference TRBV5-1 and TRBJ2-1, the complete variable domain reads KAGVTQTPRYLIKTRGQQVTLSCSPISGHRSVSWYQQTPGQGLQFLFEYFSETQRNKGNFPGRFSGRQFSNSRSEMNVSTLELGDSALYLCASSRGQGARDEQFFGPGTRLTVL.

The chain uses TRBV19 and TRBJ1-2, with D uncertain. Trimming cost V 0 bases and J 5 bases, with 13 bases left between them. CDR1 LNHDA and CDR2 SQIVND come from the germline V gene (reference sequence). This CDR3 has 15 amino acids. CDR3 loop: CASSIDLKTVYGYTF. The CDR3 DNA is TGTGCCAGTAGTATAGATCTCAAAACTGTTTATGGCTACACCTTC.

The chain links TRBV7-8 to TRBJ1-1; 7 nucleotides agree with TRBD1. The CDR3 totals 15 residues. Trimming took 5 bases from V and 0 from J; bases not matched to a gene: 6. Germline V lookup: CDR1 SGHVS, CDR2 FQNEAQ. The CDR3 loop reads CASSRGGQMNTEAFF. CDR3 nucleotide sequence: TGTGCCAGCAGCCGAGGGGGACAGATGAACACTGAAGCTTTCTTT.

V is TRBV28 and J is TRBJ2-2, with D uncertain. Trimming took 4 bases from V and 6 from J, leaving 18 bases between them. There are 16 residues in the CDR3. Germline-derived CDR1 and CDR2 are MDHEN and SYDVKM. The CDR3 nucleotides read TGTGCCAGCAGTTCCGCGAGGAATCCAAGGGCCGGGGAGCTGTTTTTT. This encodes CASSSARNPRAGELFF.